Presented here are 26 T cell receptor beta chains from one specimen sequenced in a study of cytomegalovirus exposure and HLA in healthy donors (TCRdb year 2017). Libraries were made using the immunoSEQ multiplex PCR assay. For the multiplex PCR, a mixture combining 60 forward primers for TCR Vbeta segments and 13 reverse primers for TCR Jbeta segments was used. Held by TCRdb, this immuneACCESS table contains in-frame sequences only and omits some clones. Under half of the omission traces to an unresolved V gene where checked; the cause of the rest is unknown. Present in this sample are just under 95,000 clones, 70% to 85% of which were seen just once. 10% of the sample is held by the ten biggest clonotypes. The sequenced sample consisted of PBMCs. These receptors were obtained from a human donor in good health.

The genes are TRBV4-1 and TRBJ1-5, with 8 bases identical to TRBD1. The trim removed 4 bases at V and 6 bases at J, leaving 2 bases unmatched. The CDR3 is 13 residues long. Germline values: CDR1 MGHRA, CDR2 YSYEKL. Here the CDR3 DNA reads TGCGCCAGCAGCCCGACAGGGGTTCAGCCCCAGCATTTT. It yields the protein CASSPTGVQPQHF.

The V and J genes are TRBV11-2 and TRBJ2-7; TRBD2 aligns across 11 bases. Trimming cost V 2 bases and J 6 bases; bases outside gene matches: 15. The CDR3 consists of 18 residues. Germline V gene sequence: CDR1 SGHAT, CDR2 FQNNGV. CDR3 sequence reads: CASSLNPSGGLSRGEQYF. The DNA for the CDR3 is TGTGCCAGCAGCTTAAATCCTAGCGGGGGGCTCTCAAGGGGCGAGCAGTACTTC.

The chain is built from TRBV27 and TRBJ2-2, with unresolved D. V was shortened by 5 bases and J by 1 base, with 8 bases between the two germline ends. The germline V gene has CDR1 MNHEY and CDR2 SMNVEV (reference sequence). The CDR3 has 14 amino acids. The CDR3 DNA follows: TGTGCCAGCAGTACCCCCGGGAACACCGGGGAGCTGTTTTTT. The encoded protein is CASSTPGNTGELFF.

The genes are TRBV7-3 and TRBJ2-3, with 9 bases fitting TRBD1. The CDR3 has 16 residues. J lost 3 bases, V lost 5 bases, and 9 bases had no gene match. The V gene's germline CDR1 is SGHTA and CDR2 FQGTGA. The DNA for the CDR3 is TGTGCCAGCAGCAAAGGGGGGGGACAGGGTACAGATACGCAGTATTTT. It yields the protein CASSKGGGQGTDTQYF.

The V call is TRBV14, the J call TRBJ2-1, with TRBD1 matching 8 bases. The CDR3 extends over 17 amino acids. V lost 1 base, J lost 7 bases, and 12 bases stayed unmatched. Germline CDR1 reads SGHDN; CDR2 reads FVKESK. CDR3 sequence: CASSQGLWAGGRNEQFF. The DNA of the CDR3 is TGTGCCAGCAGCCAAGGACTTTGGGCAGGGGGCCGGAATGAGCAGTTCTTC.

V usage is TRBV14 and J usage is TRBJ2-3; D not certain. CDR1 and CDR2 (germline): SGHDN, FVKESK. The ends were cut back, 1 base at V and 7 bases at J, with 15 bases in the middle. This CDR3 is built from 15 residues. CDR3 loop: CASSQGGGSAYTQYF. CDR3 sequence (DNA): TGTGCCAGCAGCCAAGGTGGTGGAAGCGCATATACGCAGTATTTT. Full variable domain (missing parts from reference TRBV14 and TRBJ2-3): EAGVTQFPSHSVIEKGQTVTLRCDPISGHDNLYWYRRVMGKEIKFLLHFVKESKQDESGMPNNRFLAERTGGTYSTLKVQPAELEDSGVYFCASSQGGGSAYTQYFGPGTRLTVL.

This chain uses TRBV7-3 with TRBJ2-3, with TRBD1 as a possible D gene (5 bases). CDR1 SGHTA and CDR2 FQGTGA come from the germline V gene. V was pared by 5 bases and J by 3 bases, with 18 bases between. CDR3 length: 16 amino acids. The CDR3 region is CASSGNTGRVTDTQYF. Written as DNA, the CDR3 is TGTGCCAGCAGCGGGAATACAGGAAGAGTAACAGATACGCAGTATTTT. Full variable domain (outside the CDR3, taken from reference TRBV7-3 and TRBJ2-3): GAGVSQTPSNKVTEKGKYVELRCDPISGHTALYWYRQSLGQGPEFLIYFQGTGAADDSGLPNDRFFAVRPEGSVSTLKIQRTERGDSAVYLCASSGNTGRVTDTQYFGPGTRLTVL.

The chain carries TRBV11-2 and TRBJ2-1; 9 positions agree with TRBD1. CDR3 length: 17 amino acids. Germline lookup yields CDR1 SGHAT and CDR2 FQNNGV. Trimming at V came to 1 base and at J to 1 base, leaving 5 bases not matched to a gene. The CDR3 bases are TGTGCCAGCAGCTTAGGGCCTGGACAGGGGTCCTACAATGAGCAGTTCTTC. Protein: CASSLGPGQGSYNEQFF.

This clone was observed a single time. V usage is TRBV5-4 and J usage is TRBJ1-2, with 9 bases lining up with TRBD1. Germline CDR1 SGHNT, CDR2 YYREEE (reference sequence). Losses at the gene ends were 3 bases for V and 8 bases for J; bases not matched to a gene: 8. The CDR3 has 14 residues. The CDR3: CASSSLGQGVGYTF. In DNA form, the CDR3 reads TGTGCCAGCAGCTCCCTGGGACAGGGTGTGGGCTACACCTTC.

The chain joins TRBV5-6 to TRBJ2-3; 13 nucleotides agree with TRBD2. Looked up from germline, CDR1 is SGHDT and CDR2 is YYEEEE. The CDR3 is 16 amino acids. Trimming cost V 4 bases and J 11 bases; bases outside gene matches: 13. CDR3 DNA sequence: TGTGCCAGCAGCGTTACGACTAGCGGGAGGATTGACGTGCAGTATTTT. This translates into CASSVTTSGRIDVQYF.

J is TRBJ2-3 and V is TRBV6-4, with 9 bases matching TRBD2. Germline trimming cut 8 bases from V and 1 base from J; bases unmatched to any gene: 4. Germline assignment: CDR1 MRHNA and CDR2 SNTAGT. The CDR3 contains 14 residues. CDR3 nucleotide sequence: TGTGCCAGCTCTTGGACTAGCGGCACAGATACGCAGTATTTT. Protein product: CASSWTSGTDTQYF.

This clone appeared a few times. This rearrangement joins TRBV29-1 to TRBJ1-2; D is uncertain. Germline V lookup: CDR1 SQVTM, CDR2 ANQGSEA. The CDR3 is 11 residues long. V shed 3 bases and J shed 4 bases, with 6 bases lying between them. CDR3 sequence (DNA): TGCAGCGTTGAGGTTAGCTATGGCTACACCTTC. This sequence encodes CSVEVSYGYTF. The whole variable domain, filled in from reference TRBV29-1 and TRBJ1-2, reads SAVISQKPSRDICQRGTSLTIQCQVDSQVTMMFWYRQQPGQSLTLIATANQGSEATYESGFVIDKFPISRPNLTFSTLTVSNMSPEDSSIYLCSVEVSYGYTFGSGTRLTVV.

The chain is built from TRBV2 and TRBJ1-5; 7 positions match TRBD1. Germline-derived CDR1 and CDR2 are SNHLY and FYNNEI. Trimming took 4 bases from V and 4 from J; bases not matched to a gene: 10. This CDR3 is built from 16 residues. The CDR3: CASSGGASGGNQPQHF. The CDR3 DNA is TGTGCCAGCAGTGGTGGTGCCTCAGGGGGGAATCAGCCCCAGCATTTT.

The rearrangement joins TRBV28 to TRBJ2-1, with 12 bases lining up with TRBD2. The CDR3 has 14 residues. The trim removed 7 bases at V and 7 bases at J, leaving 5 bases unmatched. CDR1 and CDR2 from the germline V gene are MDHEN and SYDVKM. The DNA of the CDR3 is TGTGCCAGCATTACTAGCGGGAGGAGGAATGAGCAGTTCTTC. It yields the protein CASITSGRRNEQFF. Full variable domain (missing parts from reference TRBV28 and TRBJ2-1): DVKVTQSSRYLVKRTGEKVFLECVQDMDHENMFWYRQDPGLGLRLIYFSYDVKMKEKGDIPEGYSVSREKKERFSLILESASTNQTSMYLCASITSGRRNEQFFGPGTRLTVL.

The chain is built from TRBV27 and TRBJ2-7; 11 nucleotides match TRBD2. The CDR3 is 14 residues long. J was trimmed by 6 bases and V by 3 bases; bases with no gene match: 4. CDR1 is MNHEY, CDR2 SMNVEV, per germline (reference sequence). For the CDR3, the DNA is TGTGCCAGCAGTTTGCGCACTAGCGGGAGCGAGCAGTACTTC. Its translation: CASSLRTSGSEQYF.

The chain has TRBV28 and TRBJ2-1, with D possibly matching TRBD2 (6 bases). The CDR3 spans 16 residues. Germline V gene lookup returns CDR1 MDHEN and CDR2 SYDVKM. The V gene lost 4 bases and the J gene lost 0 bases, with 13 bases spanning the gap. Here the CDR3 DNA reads TGTGCCAGCAGTTCCCCCCTAGCGAGCTCCTACAATGAGCAGTTCTTC. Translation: CASSSPLASSYNEQFF.

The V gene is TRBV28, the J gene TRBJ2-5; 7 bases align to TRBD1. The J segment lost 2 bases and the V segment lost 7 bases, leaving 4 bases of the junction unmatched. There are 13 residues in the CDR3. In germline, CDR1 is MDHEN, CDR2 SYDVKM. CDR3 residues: CASIRGFQETQYF. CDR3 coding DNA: TGTGCCAGCATCAGGGGGTTTCAAGAGACCCAGTACTTC.

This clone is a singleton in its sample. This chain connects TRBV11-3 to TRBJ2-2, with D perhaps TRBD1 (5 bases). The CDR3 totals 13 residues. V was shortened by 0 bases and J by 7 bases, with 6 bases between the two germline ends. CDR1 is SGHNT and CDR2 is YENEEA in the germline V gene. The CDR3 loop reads CASSLEGLGELFF. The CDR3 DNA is TGTGCCAGCAGCTTAGAGGGGCTCGGGGAGCTGTTTTTT.

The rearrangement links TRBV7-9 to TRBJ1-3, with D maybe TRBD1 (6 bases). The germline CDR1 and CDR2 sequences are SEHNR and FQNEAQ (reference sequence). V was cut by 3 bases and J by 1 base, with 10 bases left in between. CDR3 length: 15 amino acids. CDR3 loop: CASSFAGVSGNTIYF. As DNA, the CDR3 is TGTGCCAGCAGCTTCGCAGGGGTTTCTGGAAACACCATATATTTT.

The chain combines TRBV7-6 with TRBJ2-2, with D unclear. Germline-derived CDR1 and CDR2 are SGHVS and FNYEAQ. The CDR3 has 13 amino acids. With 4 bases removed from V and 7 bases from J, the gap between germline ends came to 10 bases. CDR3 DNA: TGTGCCAGCAGCTCTAAAGTCGGCGGGGAGCTGTTTTTT. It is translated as CASSSKVGGELFF.

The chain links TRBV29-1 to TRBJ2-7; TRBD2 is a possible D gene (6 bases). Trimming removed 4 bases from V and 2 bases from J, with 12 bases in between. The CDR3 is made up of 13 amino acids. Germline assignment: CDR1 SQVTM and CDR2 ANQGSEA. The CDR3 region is CSVAGVGTYEQYF. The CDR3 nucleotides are TGCAGCGTTGCGGGGGTAGGAACCTACGAGCAGTACTTC.

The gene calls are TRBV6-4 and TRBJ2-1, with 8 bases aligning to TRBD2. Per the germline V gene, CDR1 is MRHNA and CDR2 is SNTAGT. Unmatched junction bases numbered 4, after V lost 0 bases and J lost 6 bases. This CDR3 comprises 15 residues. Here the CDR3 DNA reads TGTGCCAGCAGTGACTCGGCGGGGGGATTCAATGAGCAGTTCTTC. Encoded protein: CASSDSAGGFNEQFF.

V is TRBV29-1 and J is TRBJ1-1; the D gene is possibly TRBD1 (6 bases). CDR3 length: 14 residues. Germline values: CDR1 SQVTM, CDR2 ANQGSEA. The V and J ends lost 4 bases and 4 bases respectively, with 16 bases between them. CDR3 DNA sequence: TGCAGCGTTGCGGGGGGCGGGGGGGTCACTGAAGCTTTCTTT. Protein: CSVAGGGGVTEAFF.

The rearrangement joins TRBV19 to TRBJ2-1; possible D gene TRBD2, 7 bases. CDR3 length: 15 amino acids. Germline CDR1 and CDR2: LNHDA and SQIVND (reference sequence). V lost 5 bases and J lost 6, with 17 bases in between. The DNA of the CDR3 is TGTGCCAGTAGTTTTAGCGGAGGGGGGGTCAATGAGCAGTTCTTC. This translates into CASSFSGGGVNEQFF.

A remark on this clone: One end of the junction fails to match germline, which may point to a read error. The CDR3 DNA sequence: TGTGCCAGCAGTACGAATGGCAACCAGCCCCAGCATTTT. Its protein product is CASSTNGNQPQHF. This chain connects TRBV27 to TRBJ1-5; the D is unclear. The CDR3 has 13 residues. Per germline, CDR1 MNHEY and CDR2 SMNVEV (reference sequence).

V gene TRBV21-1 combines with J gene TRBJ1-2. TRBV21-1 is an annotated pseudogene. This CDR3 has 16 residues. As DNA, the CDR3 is TGTGCCAGCAGCAAGGTCTATGCGGGGCCTAACTATGGCTACACCTTC. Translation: CASSKVYAGPNYGYTF.